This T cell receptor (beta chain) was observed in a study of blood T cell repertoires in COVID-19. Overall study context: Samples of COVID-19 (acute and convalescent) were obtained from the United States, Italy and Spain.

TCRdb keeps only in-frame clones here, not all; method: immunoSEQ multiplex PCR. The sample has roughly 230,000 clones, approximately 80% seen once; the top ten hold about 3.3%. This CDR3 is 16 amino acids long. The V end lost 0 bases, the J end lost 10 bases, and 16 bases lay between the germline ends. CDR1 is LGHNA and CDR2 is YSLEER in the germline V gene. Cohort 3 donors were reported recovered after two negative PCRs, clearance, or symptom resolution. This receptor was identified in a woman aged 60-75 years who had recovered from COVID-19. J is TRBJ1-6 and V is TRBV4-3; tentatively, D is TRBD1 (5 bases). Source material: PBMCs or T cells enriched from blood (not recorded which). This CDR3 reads CASSQDWGVLGSPLHF. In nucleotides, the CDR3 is TGCGCCAGCAGCCAAGATTGGGGGGTTCTGGGGTCACCCCTCCACTTT.